This T cell receptor beta chain derives from a study of T cell responses to AZD1222 COVID-19 vaccine. Broader study findings: The study reported that nearly half of spike-specific TCRs target unmutated variant regions. Clonal diversity was possibly underestimated, and the donors were mostly white British, with more females.

Repertoires were generated with immunoSEQ multiplex PCR, while TCRdb's copy carries only in-frame clones and drops some. The sample has tens of thousands of clones, 80% seen once. V was shortened by 6 bases and J by 5 bases, with 20 bases between the two germline ends. The germline gives CDR1 LNHDA, CDR2 SQIVND (reference sequence). The CDR3 totals 16 residues. In regard to this clone: The antigen remains unidentified.

The material was peripheral blood, obtained on day 0 of AZD1222 vaccination. This chain links TRBV19 with TRBJ2-1; D not resolved. This TCR derives from an adult in good health. CDR3 DNA: TGTGCCAGTAGGATGGCCCTCGGCTCGTACGACAATGAGCAGTTCTTC. This translates into CASRMALGSYDNEQFF.